Listed below are T cell receptor beta chains from one sample, sequenced in a study of blood T cell repertoires in COVID-19. The protocol was immunoSEQ multiplex PCR, while the TCRdb copy is restricted to in-frame clones and leaves out a portion. Of some 290,000 clones in the sample, around 90% were seen once. Sequenced sample: peripheral blood. The receptors here all came from a middle-aged woman with COVID-19, enrolled during active disease. The CDR3 runs from the conserved cysteine through the conserved F or W.

TRBV4-3,TRBJ2-3,CASSQNLRGTDTQYF
TRBV6-2/TRBV6-3,TRBJ1-5,CASSEGTFSNQPQHF
TRBV28,TRBJ1-5,CASSPQGFRQPQHF
TRBV19,TRBJ1-5,CASSIVAAGGQPQHF
TRBV9,TRBJ1-3,CASSSDRSAGNTIYF
TRBV19,TRBJ1-1,CASSSGGMMNTEAFF
TRBV7-9,TRBJ1-2,CASSPPGTANYGYTF
TRBV3-1/TRBV3-2,TRBJ2-2,CASSPQWSPGELFF
TRBV5-6,TRBJ1-3,CASSLGSSGNTIYF
TRBV7-2,TRBJ1-6,CASSYQQAGQWNSPLHF
TRBV19,TRBJ2-3,CASSIGSTDTQYF
TRBV27,TRBJ1-2,CASSLSGTVIGTGYTF
TRBV18,TRBJ2-3,CASAPLGGGSTDTQYF
TRBV5-1,TRBJ1-2,CASSRQASEGYTF
TRBV10-3,TRBJ1-5,CAISDPLNQPQHF
TRBV7-2,TRBJ2-1,CASRTWGGSGGSYNEQFF
TRBV3-1/TRBV3-2,TRBJ2-3,CASSQSGLSTDTQYF
TRBV18,TRBJ1-6,CASSPGQSNSPLHF
TRBV6-2/TRBV6-3,TRBJ1-2,CASSFQDRARGYTF
TRBV6-2/TRBV6-3,TRBJ2-3,CASTPKGVRDTQYF
TRBV9,TRBJ2-1,CASSVDPVGGVYNEQFF
TRBV19,TRBJ1-5,CASSSLDRGSQPQHF
TRBV7-3,TRBJ2-5,CASSLGGGTGETQYF
TRBV5-1,TRBJ2-2,CASSLGGVGELFF
TRBV9,TRBJ1-1,CASSELTGDTEAFF
TRBV19,TRBJ2-1,CASSSPRGGGALFSEQFF
TRBV23-1,TRBJ1-6,CASSHSVNNSPLHF
TRBV3-1/TRBV3-2,TRBJ2-2,CASSLPESPGELFF
TRBV28,TRBJ1-5,CASSLLAGNQPQHF
TRBV18,TRBJ1-6,CASSPGGGHSPLHF
TRBV30,TRBJ2-7,CAWSQQGYEQYF
TRBV2,TRBJ2-3,CASRGTSGTDTQYF
TRBV30,TRBJ2-7,CAWSDFPALISGTGKSYEQYF
TRBV7-3,TRBJ2-7,CASSLGTGQNYEQYF
TRBV28,TRBJ1-2,CASSLRQGYTF
TRBV11-2,TRBJ2-3,CASSYGRLAGVTDTQYF
TRBV7-3,TRBJ2-1,CASSLNRPTRSSYNEQFF
TRBV12-5,TRBJ1-3,CASGPDRVDTIYF
TRBV29-1,TRBJ1-2,CSVEDKTGDGYTF
TRBV27,TRBJ1-2,CASSPYPGVGDGYTF
TRBV5-1,TRBJ2-3,CASSLAWQGSDTQYF
TRBV27,TRBJ2-1,CASSSRGGNPDNEQFF
TRBV4-2,TRBJ1-5,CASSQGADSNQPQHF
TRBV20-1,TRBJ2-7,CSASRLAGAEEQYF
TRBV7-9,TRBJ1-5,CASSLGGTDQPQHF
TRBV6-5,TRBJ2-1,CASKTGIGYNEQFF
TRBV4-1,TRBJ1-5,CASSQGQGGTPQHF
TRBV4-1,TRBJ1-5,CASSPEGGRGQPQHF